This T cell receptor (beta chain) was observed in a study of shared clonotypes between healthy human individuals (dated by TCRdb to the early 2020s). With regard to the full study: A couple of women and a few men aged 18 to 49 years were included in the cohort. Blood TCR repertoires of a handful of healthy adults were deeply sequenced to estimate repertoire size and the extent of clonotype sharing between individuals. To increase sequencing depth and limit assay-specific biases, different laboratories used diverse techniques to prepare libraries and sequence TCR repertoires. Each donor's leukapheresis produced roughly between roughly 0.94 and 9.5 billion PBMCs.

Overall study outcomes, separate from this receptor: Pairwise subsampling indicated that sequencing depth was expected to affect the degree of clonotype sharing among donors. Sampling was limited to blood, and TCR repertoires in tissue likely differ from TCR repertoires in blood. The small number of donors limited the genetic and exposure-history diversity represented.

As encoded in the germline V gene, CDR1 is SGHTA while CDR2 is FQGNSA. Spanning cysteine to phenylalanine, the CDR3 consists of 16 amino acids. The entry retains the CDR3 DNA only, 48 bases that are in frame from base 1. V is trimmed back by 0 bases and J by 7 bases, and the junction contains 9 bases that no gene match accounts for. On this clone itself: The antigen it binds to is not known. No much larger clonotype is one base removed from it; base qualities were not supplied.

The donors were healthy, HIV-negative adults with no recently reported acute infections or vaccinations. Every donor was a Caucasian adult residing in Nashville, Tennessee, USA. In the unsorted samples, 87 million or so PBMCs were counted, and genomic DNA was extracted using the QIAamp DNA Blood Mini kit. Blood was collected by leukapheresis, and PBMCs were isolated by Ficoll-Histopaque density gradient centrifugation and then cryopreserved in liquid nitrogen vapor phase. Using the deep immunoSEQ assay, TCR CDR3 regions were amplified from genomic DNA by multiplex PCR. Extracted genomic DNA from each cell subset was distributed evenly across all wells of several immunoSEQ 96-well plates, and each plate was treated as a replicate. For unsorted PBMC, 300 to 350 ng genomic DNA, equal to 30,000 or so T cell genomes, was loaded into each replicate PCR. Ten immunoSEQ deep assay plates were used to sequence the unsorted PBMC genomic DNA. Purified libraries were quantified with a Qubit 3.0 fluorometer, sized on a Bioanalyzer 2100, and re-quantified with the KAPA Library Quantification kit. Every immunoSEQ 96-well plate was sequenced on a dedicated single-read 150-cycle Illumina NextSeq 550 flow cell. Concerning the study's data processing: Because the immunoSEQ output included only junctional sequences and no quality scores, the filtering could not be the same as the filtering used for full-length reads. To assign V/J genes and CDR3, sequences were annotated using PyIR, a Python wrapper for IgBLAST v1.9, with IMGT germline references. Reads were filtered out if the reads had weak V/J assignments (E-value above 1e-6), no CDR3, stop codons, out-of-frame junctions, or ambiguous translated residues. V3J clonotypes were defined as sequences sharing the same inferred V gene, J gene, and CDR3 amino acid sequence. Percentage overlap between repertoires was calculated by dividing the number of shared unique clonotypes by the size of the smaller repertoire. Richness of each repertoire was evaluated using RTK rarefaction, the Chao1 estimator, and Recon v2.1 estimates of unobserved clonotypes. Entries here come from immuneACCESS through TCRdb and include only in-frame sequences with V and J called. Some clones fail to appear in such tables; in the studies checked, an unresolved V gene covers under half of the shortfall, and the cause of the remainder is unknown. That table is the source of V, J and clone size, and D and trimming were worked out from the DNA. Here the sample has about 520,000 clones; approximately 80% occur a single time. About 11% of the sample is held by the ten biggest clonotypes.

This receptor was identified in a woman in her 40s in good health. Some clones in this sample may be carry-over from other donors' samples. Sequencing was done on a sample of PBMCs. The chain couples TRBV7-2 to TRBJ1-5, with 7 central nucleotides matching TRBD1. The nucleotide sequence is given as TGTGCCAGCAGCTTAGCCCCGACAGGGACGGGGCAGCCCCAGCATTTT. Its translation is CASSLAPTGTGQPQHF.